The 22 T cell receptor beta chains below come from one sample, sequenced in a study of T cell responses to AZD1222 COVID-19 vaccine. This table comes from immunoSEQ multiplex PCR, and its TCRdb copy is limited to in-frame clones, with some not included. The sample yields around 100,000 clones, just over 85% seen once. Material: peripheral blood, obtained on day 0 of AZD1222 vaccination. The receptors here all came from an adult in good health.

The rearrangement joins TRBV3-1 (or the pseudogene TRBV3-2) to TRBJ1-1, with no clear D. Germline-derived CDR1 and CDR2 are LGHDT and YNNKEL (reference sequence). V was pared by 1 base and J by 1 base, with 7 bases between. The CDR3 covers 14 residues. CDR3 DNA: TGTGCCAGCAGCCAAGTACAGACGAACACTGAAGCTTTCTTT. This translates into CASSQVQTNTEAFF.

The chain recombines TRBV7-8 with TRBJ1-5, with 8 bases aligning to TRBD1. Trimming took 6 bases from V and 6 from J; bases not matched to a gene: 10. The CDR3 contains 15 residues. CDR1 SGHVS and CDR2 FQNEAQ come from the germline V gene. DNA for the CDR3: TGTGCCAGCAGTCAGAGACAGGGGCCGAGTCAGCCCCAGCATTTT. It translates to CASSQRQGPSQPQHF.

The chain joins TRBV20-1 to TRBJ2-7; D may be TRBD2 (5 bases). This CDR3 has 11 amino acids. CDR1 is DFQATT, CDR2 SNEGSKA, per germline (reference sequence). CDR3 sequence reads: CSAPSGYEQYF. In DNA, the CDR3 is TGCAGCGCCCCGAGCGGTTACGAGCAGTACTTC.

This rearrangement joins TRBV12-5 to TRBJ2-2; unclear D gene. The CDR3 totals 13 residues. Germline CDR1 LGHNT, CDR2 FRNRAP. V was trimmed by 1 base and J by 6 bases, leaving 6 bases between them. The CDR3 protein is CASGLDQAGELFF. The CDR3 region has the DNA TGTGCTAGTGGTTTGGACCAGGCCGGGGAGCTGTTTTTT.

V usage is TRBV27 and J usage is TRBJ1-2, with 8 bases fitting TRBD1. The germline V gene has CDR1 MNHEY and CDR2 SMNVEV (reference sequence). The CDR3 consists of 12 residues. V lost 6 bases to trimming and J lost 8 bases; unmatched junction nucleotides: 5. This chain's CDR3 is CASSDRGGGYTF. Here the CDR3 DNA reads TGTGCCAGCAGCGACAGGGGAGGAGGCTACACCTTC.

The chain couples TRBV6-2 or TRBV6-3 to TRBJ2-1; 8 bases fit TRBD2. V shed 5 bases and J 9 bases; nucleotides not matched to a gene: 9. CDR1 is MNHEY, CDR2 SVGEGT, per germline. This CDR3 spans 14 amino acids. CDR3 in amino acids: CASSATGGPGEQFF. In nucleotides, the CDR3 is TGTGCCAGCAGTGCCACGGGAGGGCCTGGTGAGCAGTTCTTC.

The chain recombines TRBV19 with TRBJ2-1; D is undetermined. This CDR3 has 13 amino acids. The V gene's germline CDR1 is LNHDA and CDR2 SQIVND (reference sequence). V lost 3 bases and J lost 4, with 7 bases in between. The CDR3: CASSIRLYNEQFF. CDR3 in DNA: TGTGCCAGTAGTATCCGACTTTACAATGAGCAGTTCTTC. The variable domain in full, with the rest retrieved from reference TRBV19 and TRBJ2-1, is DGGITQSPKYLFRKEGQNVTLSCEQNLNHDAMYWYRQDPGQGLRLIYYSQIVNDFQKGDIAEGYSVSREKKESFPLTVTSAQKNPTAFYLCASSIRLYNEQFFGPGTRLTVL.

This clone has a single count. The chain couples TRBV9 to TRBJ2-5, with 10 bases aligning to TRBD2. This CDR3 contains 19 residues. Losses at the gene ends were 0 bases for V and 5 bases for J; bases not matched to a gene: 16. Germline assignment: CDR1 SGDLS and CDR2 YYNGEE. Here the CDR3 DNA reads TGTGCCAGCAGCGTAGCTGCCCGGACTAGCGGAAATTTAGGCGAGACCCAGTACTTC. This encodes CASSVAARTSGNLGETQYF.

The J gene is TRBJ2-7, the V gene TRBV7-2; D is perhaps TRBD1 or TRBD2 (5 bases each). With 4 bases removed from V and 3 bases from J, the gap between germline ends came to 10 bases. The CDR3 covers 13 residues. Germline values: CDR1 SGHTA, CDR2 FQGNSA. CDR3 region: CASSSRDGYEQYF. CDR3 DNA sequence: TGTGCCAGCAGCTCCCGGGACGGCTACGAGCAGTACTTC.

In its sample, this clone was seen a few times. The chain combines TRBV11-2 with TRBJ2-2, with a tentative D call TRBD2 (6 bases). V was clipped by 2 bases and J by 5 bases, with 15 bases between them. Germline-derived CDR1 and CDR2 are SGHAT and FQNNGV. The CDR3 is made up of 16 amino acids. The chain's CDR3 is CASSLIHGSRTGELFF. The CDR3, as DNA: TGTGCCAGCAGCTTAATTCACGGGAGTCGGACCGGGGAGCTGTTTTTT.

J is TRBJ2-7 and V is TRBV7-9, with D possibly matching TRBD1 (5 bases). This CDR3 spans 13 amino acids. V was shortened by 0 bases and J by 5 bases, with 8 bases between the two germline ends. Germline-derived CDR1 and CDR2 are SEHNR and FQNEAQ (reference sequence). CDR3 bases: TGTGCCAGCAGCTTAGCCAGGGCGGACGAGCAGTACTTC. Translation: CASSLARADEQYF.

The gene calls are TRBV7-3 and TRBJ2-3; D is perhaps TRBD1 or TRBD2 (6 bases each). CDR3 length: 14 amino acids. Germline values: CDR1 SGHTA, CDR2 FQGTGA. V shed 3 bases and J shed 4 bases, with 11 bases lying between them. The CDR3 region is CASSLNREADTQYF. The DNA for the CDR3 is TGTGCCAGCAGCTTGAACAGGGAGGCAGATACGCAGTATTTT.

The chain has TRBV18 and TRBJ2-2, with a possible D match to TRBD1 (6 bases). This CDR3 is built from 15 residues. Germline CDR1 and CDR2: KGHSH and LQKENI. The V gene lost 4 bases and the J gene lost 2 bases, with 11 bases spanning the gap. Written as DNA, the CDR3 is TGTGCCAGCTCACGAGACAGGAGAAACACCGGGGAGCTGTTTTTT. It specifies CASSRDRRNTGELFF.

This clone was seen ten or more times. The chain is built from TRBV7-2 and TRBJ2-7, with TRBD2 matching over 10 bases. The CDR3 contains 15 residues. The V gene's germline CDR1 is SGHTA and CDR2 FQGNSA. The V segment lost 2 bases and the J segment 2 bases; nucleotides outside the gene matches: 3. The CDR3, as DNA: TGTGCCAGCAGCTTAATTAGCGGGAGGACCTACGAGCAGTACTTC. Its translation: CASSLISGRTYEQYF.

This rearrangement joins TRBV28 to TRBJ2-7; tentative D call: TRBD2 (6 bases). The CDR3 sequence is 14 residues long. Germline-derived CDR1 and CDR2 are MDHEN and SYDVKM. V lost 5 bases, J lost 6 bases, and 17 bases lay in between. Here the CDR3 reads CASSPAAREFEQYF. The CDR3, as DNA: TGTGCCAGCAGTCCAGCCGCCCGGGAGTTCGAGCAGTACTTC.

The chain couples TRBV14 to TRBJ1-3; 10 bases are a match to TRBD1. V lost 0 bases and J lost 1; bases outside the gene matches: 9. CDR1 and CDR2 from the germline V gene are SGHDN and FVKESK. CDR3 length equals 19 residues. The CDR3 bases are TGTGCCAGCAGCCAAGAACGGACAGGGGGAATAGCATCTGGAAACACCATATATTTT. It yields the protein CASSQERTGGIASGNTIYF.

This clone was seen a handful of times. The gene calls are TRBV27 and TRBJ1-4, with TRBD1 matching 7 bases. Germline V gene data show CDR1 as MNHEY and CDR2 as SMNVEV (reference sequence). V trimming: 5 bases; J trimming: 8 bases; junction bases outside the gene matches: 14. This CDR3 has 16 amino acids. In DNA, the CDR3 is TGTGCCAGCAGTCAATGGGGACAGCGAGGATCCGAAAAACTGTTTTTT. Translation: CASSQWGQRGSEKLFF.

V is TRBV27 and J is TRBJ1-5, with TRBD1 matching over 9 bases. V dropped 5 bases and J dropped 0; count of bases not matched to a gene: 11. From germline, CDR1 is MNHEY and CDR2 SMNVEV (reference sequence). This CDR3 is built from 18 residues. CDR3 DNA: TGTGCCAGCAGTCCCCGCCCGGGACAGGGATATAGCAATCAGCCCCAGCATTTT. Protein sequence: CASSPRPGQGYSNQPQHF.

The chain links TRBV15 to TRBJ1-1; no clear D. The CDR3 runs to 15 residues. Trimming left V 4 bases short and J 1 base short, with 13 bases between. Germline V gene sequence: CDR1 LNHNV, CDR2 YYDKDF (reference sequence). CDR3 nucleotides: TGTGCCACCAGCAAAGGGCGTTCACCGAACACTGAAGCTTTCTTT. Protein: CATSKGRSPNTEAFF.

V usage is TRBV13 and J usage is TRBJ1-3; the D gene is possibly TRBD1 (5 bases). CDR1 is PRHDT, CDR2 FYEKMQ, per germline (reference sequence). V was cut by 2 bases and J by 0 bases, with 14 bases left in between. The CDR3 sequence is 17 residues long. The CDR3 protein is CASSLTTASFSGNTIYF. The DNA of the CDR3 is TGTGCCAGCAGCTTAACGACAGCAAGCTTCTCTGGAAACACCATATATTTT.

In this sample, this clone turned up a few times. V gene TRBV15 combines with J gene TRBJ2-1; D may be TRBD2 (6 bases). The CDR3 consists of 15 residues. Trimming cost V 6 bases and J 0 bases, with 12 bases left between them. Germline V gives CDR1 LNHNV, CDR2 YYDKDF (reference sequence). CDR3 bases: TGTGCCACCAGTAGGGAGGAGAGCTCCTACAATGAGCAGTTCTTC. It encodes CATSREESSYNEQFF. The variable domain in full, with the rest retrieved from reference TRBV15 and TRBJ2-1, is DAMVIQNPRYQVTQFGKPVTLSCSQTLNHNVMYWYQQKSSQAPKLLFHYYDKDFNNEADTPDNFQSRRPNTSFCFLDIRSPGLGDTAMYLCATSREESSYNEQFFGPGTRLTVL.

This chain links TRBV6-5 with TRBJ2-1, with D possibly matching TRBD2 (6 bases). The V end was cut by 6 bases, the J end by 1 base, with 10 bases between. The CDR3 runs to 14 residues. Germline V gives CDR1 MNHEY, CDR2 SVGAGI. The CDR3 DNA follows: TGTGCCAGCAGACCCGGGACTTCCTACAATGAGCAGTTCTTC. Amino acids: CASRPGTSYNEQFF.